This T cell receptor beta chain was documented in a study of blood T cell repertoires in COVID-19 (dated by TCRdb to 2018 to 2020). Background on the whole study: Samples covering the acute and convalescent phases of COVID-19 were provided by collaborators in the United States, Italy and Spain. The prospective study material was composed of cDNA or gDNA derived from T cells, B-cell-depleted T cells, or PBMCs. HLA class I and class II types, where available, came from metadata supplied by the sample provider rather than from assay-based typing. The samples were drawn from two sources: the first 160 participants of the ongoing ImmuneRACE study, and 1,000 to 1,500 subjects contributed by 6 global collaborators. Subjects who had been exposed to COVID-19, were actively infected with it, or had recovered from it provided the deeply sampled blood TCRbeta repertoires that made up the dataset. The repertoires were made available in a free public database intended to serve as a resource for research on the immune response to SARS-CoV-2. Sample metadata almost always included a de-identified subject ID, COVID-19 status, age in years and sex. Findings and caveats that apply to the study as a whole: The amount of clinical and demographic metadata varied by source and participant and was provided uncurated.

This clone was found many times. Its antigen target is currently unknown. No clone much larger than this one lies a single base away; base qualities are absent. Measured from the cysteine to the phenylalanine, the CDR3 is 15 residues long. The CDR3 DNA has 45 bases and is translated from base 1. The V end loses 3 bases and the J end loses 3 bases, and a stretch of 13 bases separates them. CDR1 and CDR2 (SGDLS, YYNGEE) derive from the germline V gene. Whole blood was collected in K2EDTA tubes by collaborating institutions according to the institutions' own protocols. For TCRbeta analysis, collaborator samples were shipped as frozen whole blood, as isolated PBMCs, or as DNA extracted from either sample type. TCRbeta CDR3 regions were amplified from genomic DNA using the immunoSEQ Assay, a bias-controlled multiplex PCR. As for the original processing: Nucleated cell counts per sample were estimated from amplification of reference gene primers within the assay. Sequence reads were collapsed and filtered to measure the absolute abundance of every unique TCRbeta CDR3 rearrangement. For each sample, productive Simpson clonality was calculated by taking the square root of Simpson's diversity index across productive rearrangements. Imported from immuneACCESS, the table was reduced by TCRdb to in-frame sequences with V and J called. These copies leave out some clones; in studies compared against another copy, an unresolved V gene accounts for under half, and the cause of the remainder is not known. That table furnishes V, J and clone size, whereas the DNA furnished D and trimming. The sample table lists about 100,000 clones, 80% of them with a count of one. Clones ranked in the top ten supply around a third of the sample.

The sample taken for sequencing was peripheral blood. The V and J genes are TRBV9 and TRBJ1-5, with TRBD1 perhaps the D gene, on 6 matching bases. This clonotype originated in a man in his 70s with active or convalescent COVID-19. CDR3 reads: CASSAGTIPNQPQHF. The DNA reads TGTGCCAGCAGCGCCGGGACAATTCCCAATCAGCCCCAGCATTTT.